The following is a T cell receptor (beta chain) sequence with its context. Its specificity is not known. The data are from a study of blood T cells in healthy people across ages. Alongside a J-beta primer mix, a sample-barcoded 5' primer served in a second PCR lasting about 6 to 11 cycles. Per-sample output comprised a minimum of 2.5 million paired-end reads containing CDR3. MiXCR, applied by TCRdb to the 5' RACE reads, yields one record per CDR3 protein. The sample includes about 640,000 distinct CDR3 sequences, approximately 50% seen only once; the top ten take 30% to 40%. Overall study results and limits: When set beside aged donors, long-lived donors presented more naive CD4+ cells and higher diversity.

The sample, about 10 milliliters of peripheral blood, was drawn from each donor. Isolation yielded PBMCs, at least 7 million per sample, in every case. The receptor was derived from a man aged 55 to 70 in good health. The sample was blood.

The CDR3 nucleotides read TGTGCCAGCAGTTACTCGAAGTGGCAGGGGGTCCGTGGGACCCAGTACTTC. Its protein is CASSYSKWQGVRGTQYF. The genes are TRBV6-5 and TRBJ2-4, with 7 bases fitting TRBD1. Matching the DNA end better, TRBJ2-5 makes the J call doubtful. The CDR3 has 17 residues. Germline values: CDR1 MNHEY, CDR2 SVGAGI.